The subject of this entry is one T cell receptor (beta chain). Authors' processing steps: Cell counts per sample came from amplifying reference gene primers. The table came from immunoSEQ multiplex PCR; TCRdb's copy has only in-frame clones and leaves some out. V and J calls and clone size are those listed in that table; D and trimming were worked out from the DNA. The sample lists around 180,000 clones, about 82% occurring once. These data come from a study of blood T cell repertoires in COVID-19. This TCR derives from a man in his 70s with active or convalescent COVID-19. Material for sequencing was peripheral blood.

The CDR3 bases are TGTGCCAGCAGCCAAGATGGGCTAGCGGGGGGGTACAATGAGCAGTTCTTC. It encodes CASSQDGLAGGYNEQFF. This chain links TRBV4-2 with TRBJ2-1, with 12 bases identical to TRBD2. The length of the CDR3 is 17 residues. With 0 bases clipped from V and 4 bases from J, the junction kept 4 bases outside the gene matches. Germline V lookup: CDR1 LGHNA, CDR2 YNFKEQ.